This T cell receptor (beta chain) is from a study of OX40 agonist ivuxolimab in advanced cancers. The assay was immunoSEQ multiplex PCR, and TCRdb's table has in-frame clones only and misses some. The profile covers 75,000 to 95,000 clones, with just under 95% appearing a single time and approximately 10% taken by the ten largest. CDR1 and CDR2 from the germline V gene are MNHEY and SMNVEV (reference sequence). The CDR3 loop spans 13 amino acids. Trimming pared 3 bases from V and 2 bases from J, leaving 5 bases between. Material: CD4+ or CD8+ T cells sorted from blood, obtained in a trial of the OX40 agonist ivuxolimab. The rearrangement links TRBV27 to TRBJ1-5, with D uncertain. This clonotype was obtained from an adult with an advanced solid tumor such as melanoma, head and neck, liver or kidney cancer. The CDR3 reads CASSFGGNQPQHF. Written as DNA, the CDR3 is TGTGCCAGCAGTTTCGGTGGCAATCAGCCCCAGCATTTT.